This entry describes one T cell receptor beta chain. Its antigen is unknown. This specimen belongs to a study of OX40 agonist ivuxolimab in advanced cancers. Study-wide context: Age averaged around 54 years (range about 20 to 79), and roughly 80% were male.

The CDR3 sequence is 16 residues long. Germline assignment: CDR1 MNHEY and CDR2 SMNVEV (reference sequence). V shed 3 bases and J 0 bases; nucleotides not matched to a gene: 5. TCRdb's table, derived via immunoSEQ multiplex PCR, lists solely in-frame clones and lacks some. There are fewer than 85,000 clones in the sample; roughly 81% occur only once, and over 1.5% lies in the top ten. Broader study findings: Expanded clones were, on average, more numerous in CD8+ T cells than in CD4+.

The timepoints at which blood was sampled were baseline, cycle 4 day 1, and cycle 7 day 1. The chain combines TRBV27 with TRBJ2-3; TRBD1 matches at 8 bases. The origin of this receptor is an adult with an advanced solid tumor such as melanoma, head and neck, liver or kidney cancer. The specimen was CD4+ or CD8+ T cells sorted from blood, collected in a trial of the OX40 agonist ivuxolimab. In DNA, the CDR3 is TGTGCCAGCAGTTTGGCAGGGGGCTCTAGCACAGATACGCAGTATTTT. Translated, it gives CASSLAGGSSTDTQYF.